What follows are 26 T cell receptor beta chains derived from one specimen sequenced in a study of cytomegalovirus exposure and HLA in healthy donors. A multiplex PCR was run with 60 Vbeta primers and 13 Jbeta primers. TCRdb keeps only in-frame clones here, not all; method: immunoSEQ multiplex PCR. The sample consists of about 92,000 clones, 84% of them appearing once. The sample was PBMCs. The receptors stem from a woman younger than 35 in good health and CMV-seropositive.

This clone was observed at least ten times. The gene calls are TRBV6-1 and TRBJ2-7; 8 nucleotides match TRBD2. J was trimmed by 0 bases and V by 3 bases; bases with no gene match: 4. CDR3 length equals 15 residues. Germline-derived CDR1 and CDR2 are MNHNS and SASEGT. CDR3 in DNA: TGTGCCAGCAGTGAGCTGAGCGGGAGCTCCTACGAGCAGTACTTC. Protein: CASSELSGSSYEQYF.

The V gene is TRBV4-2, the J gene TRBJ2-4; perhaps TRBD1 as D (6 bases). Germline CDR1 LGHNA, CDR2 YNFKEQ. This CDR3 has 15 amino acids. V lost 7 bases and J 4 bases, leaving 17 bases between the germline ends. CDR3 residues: CASTQEGQSKNIQYF. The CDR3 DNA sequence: TGTGCCAGCACCCAGGAAGGACAGTCGAAAAACATTCAGTACTTC.

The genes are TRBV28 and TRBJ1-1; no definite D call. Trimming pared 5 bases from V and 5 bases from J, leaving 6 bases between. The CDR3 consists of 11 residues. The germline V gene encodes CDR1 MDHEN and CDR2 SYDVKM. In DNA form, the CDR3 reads TGTGCCAGCAGTGTAATTACTGAAGCTTTCTTT. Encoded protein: CASSVITEAFF.

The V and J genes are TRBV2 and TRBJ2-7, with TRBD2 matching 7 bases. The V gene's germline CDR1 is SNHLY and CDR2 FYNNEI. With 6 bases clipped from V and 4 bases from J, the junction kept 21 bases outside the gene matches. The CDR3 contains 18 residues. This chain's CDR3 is CASRGRAGPAGGHYEQYF. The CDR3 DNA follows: TGTGCCAGCAGGGGCCGAGCGGGGCCCGCTGGTGGCCATTACGAGCAGTACTTC.

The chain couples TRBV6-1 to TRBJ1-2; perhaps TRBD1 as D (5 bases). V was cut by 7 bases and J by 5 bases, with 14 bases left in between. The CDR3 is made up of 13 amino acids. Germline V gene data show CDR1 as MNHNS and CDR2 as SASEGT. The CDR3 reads CASTPDKLYGYTF. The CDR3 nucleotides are TGTGCCAGCACTCCGGACAAGCTGTATGGCTACACCTTC.

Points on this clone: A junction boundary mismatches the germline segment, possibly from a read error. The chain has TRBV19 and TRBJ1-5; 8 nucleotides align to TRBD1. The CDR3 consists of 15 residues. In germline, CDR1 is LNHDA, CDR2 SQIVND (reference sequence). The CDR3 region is CASSVQGGDNQPQHF. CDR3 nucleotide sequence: TGTGCCAGTAGTGTACAGGGGGGGGACAATCAACCCCAGCATTTT.

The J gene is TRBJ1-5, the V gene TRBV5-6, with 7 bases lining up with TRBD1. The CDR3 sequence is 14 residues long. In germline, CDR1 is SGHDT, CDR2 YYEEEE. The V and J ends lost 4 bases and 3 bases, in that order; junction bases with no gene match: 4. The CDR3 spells CASSLTGINQPQHF. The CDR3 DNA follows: TGTGCCAGCAGCCTGACAGGGATCAATCAGCCCCAGCATTTT. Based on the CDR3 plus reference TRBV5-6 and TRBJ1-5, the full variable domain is DAGVTQSPTHLIKTRGQQVTLRCSPKSGHDTVSWYQQALGQGPQFIFQYYEEEERQRGNFPDRFSGHQFPNYSSELNVNALLLGDSALYLCASSLTGINQPQHFGDGTRLSIL.

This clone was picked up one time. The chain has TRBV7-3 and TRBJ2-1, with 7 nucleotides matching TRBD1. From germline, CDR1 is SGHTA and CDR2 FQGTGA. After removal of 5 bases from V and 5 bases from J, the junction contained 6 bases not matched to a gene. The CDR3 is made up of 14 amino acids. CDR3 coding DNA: TGTGCCAGCAGCCCCTCGGGACAGAACAATGAGCAGTTCTTC. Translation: CASSPSGQNNEQFF.

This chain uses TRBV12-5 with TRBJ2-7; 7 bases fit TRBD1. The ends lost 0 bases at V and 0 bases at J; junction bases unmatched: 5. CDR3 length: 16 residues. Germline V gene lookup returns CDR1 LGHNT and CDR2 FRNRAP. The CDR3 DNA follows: TGTGCTAGTGGTTTGGTCACGACAGGGTACTCCTACGAGCAGTACTTC. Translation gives CASGLVTTGYSYEQYF.

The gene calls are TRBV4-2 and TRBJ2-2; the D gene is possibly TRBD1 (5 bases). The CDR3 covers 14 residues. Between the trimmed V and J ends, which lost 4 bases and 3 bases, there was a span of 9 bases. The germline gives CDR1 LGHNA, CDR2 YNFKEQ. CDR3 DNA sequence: TGTGCCAGCAGCCGGGGCGACTACACCGGGGAGCTGTTTTTT. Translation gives CASSRGDYTGELFF.

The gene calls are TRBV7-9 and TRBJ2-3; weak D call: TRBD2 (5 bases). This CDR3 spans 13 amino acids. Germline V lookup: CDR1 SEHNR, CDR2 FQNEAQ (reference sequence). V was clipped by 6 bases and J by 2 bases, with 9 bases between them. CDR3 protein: CASRGLSTDTQYF. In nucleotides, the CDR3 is TGTGCCAGCAGAGGACTTTCCACAGATACGCAGTATTTT.

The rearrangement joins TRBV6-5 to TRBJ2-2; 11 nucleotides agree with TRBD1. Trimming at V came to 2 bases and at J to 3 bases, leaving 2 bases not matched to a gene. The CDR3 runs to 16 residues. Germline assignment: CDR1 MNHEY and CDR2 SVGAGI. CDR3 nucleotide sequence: TGTGCCAGCAGTTACCCGGGACAGGGGGACACCGGGGAGCTGTTTTTT. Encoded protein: CASSYPGQGDTGELFF.

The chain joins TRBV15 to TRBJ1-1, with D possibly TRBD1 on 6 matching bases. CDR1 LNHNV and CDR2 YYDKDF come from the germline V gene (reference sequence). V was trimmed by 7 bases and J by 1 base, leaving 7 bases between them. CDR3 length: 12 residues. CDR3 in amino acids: CATKQGNTEAFF. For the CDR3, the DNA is TGTGCCACCAAACAGGGGAACACTGAAGCTTTCTTT.

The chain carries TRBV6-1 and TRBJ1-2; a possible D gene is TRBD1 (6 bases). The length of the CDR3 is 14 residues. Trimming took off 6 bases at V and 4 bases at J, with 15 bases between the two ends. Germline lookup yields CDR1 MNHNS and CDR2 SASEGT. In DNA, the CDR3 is TGTGCCAGCAGCTTCAGGGGAGTGGGCTATGGCTACACCTTC. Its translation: CASSFRGVGYGYTF.

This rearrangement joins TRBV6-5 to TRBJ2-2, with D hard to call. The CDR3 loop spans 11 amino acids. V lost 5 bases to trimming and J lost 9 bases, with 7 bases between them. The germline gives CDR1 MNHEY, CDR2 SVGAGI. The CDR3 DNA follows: TGTGCCAGCAGTCACGGTCGGGAGCTGTTTTTT. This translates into CASSHGRELFF.

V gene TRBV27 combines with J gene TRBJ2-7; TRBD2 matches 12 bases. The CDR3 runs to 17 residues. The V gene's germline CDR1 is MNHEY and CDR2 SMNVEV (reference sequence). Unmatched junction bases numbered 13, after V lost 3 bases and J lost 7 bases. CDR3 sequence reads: CASSFDLRLAGVGEQYF. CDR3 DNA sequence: TGTGCCAGCAGTTTCGACCTCCGACTAGCGGGAGTGGGGGAGCAGTACTTC.

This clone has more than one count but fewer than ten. CDR3 DNA: TGTGCCAGCAGTTATTCGCCGACTAGAAGCTCCTACGAGCAGTACTTC. This encodes CASSYSPTRSSYEQYF. V usage is TRBV6-5 and J usage is TRBJ2-7, with D possibly TRBD2 on 6 matching bases. V lost 3 bases to trimming and J lost 0 bases, with 15 bases between them. CDR1 is MNHEY, CDR2 SVGAGI, per germline. The length of the CDR3 is 16 residues.

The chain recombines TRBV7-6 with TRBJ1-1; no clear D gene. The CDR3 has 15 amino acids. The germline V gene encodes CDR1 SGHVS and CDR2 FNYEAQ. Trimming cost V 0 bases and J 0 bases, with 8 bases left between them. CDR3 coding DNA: TGTGCCAGCAGCTTAGCGCGGGATATGAACACTGAAGCTTTCTTT. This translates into CASSLARDMNTEAFF.

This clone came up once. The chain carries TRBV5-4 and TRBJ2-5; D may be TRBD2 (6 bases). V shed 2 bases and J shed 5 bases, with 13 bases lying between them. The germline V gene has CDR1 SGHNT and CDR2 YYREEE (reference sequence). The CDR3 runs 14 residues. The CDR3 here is CASSFAGSTETQYF. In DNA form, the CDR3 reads TGTGCCAGCAGCTTCGCGGGATCGACTGAGACCCAGTACTTC. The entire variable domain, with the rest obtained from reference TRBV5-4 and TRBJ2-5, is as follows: ETGVTQSPTHLIKTRGQQVTLRCSSQSGHNTVSWYQQALGQGPQFIFQYYREEENGRGNFPPRFSGLQFPNYSSELNVNALELDDSALYLCASSFAGSTETQYFGPGTRLLVL.

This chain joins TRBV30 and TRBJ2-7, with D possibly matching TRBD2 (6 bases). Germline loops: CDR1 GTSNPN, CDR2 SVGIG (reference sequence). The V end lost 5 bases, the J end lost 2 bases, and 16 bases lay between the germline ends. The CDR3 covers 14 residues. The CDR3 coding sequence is TGTGCCTGGGGCCATAAGCGGGCCCCCTACGAGCAGTACTTC. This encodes CAWGHKRAPYEQYF. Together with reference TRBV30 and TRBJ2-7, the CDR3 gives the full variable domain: SQTIHQWPATLVQPVGSPLSLECTVEGTSNPNLYWYRQAAGRGLQLLFYSVGIGQISSEVPQNLSASRPQDRQFILSSKKLLLSDSGFYLCAWGHKRAPYEQYFGPGTRLTVT.

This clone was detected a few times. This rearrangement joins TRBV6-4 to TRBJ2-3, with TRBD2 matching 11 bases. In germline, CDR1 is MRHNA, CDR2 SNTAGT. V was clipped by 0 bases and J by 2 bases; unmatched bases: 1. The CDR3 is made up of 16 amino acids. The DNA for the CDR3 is TGTGCCAGCAGTGACTCACTAGCGGGAGACACAGATACGCAGTATTTT. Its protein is CASSDSLAGDTDTQYF.

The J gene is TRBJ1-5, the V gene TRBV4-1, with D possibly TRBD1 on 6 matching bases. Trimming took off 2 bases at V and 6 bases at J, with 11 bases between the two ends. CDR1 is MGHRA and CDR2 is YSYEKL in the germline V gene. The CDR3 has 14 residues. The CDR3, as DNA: TGCGCCAGCAGCCAAATAGGGGGTAGTCAGCCCCAGCATTTT. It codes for CASSQIGGSQPQHF.

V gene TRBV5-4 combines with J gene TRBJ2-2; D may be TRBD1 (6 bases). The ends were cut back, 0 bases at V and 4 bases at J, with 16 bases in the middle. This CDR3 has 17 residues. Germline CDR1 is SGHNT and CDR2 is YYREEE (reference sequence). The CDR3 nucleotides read TGTGCCAGCAGCTTGGGGAGTAGCAGGGGAGTCACCGGGGAGCTGTTTTTT. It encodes CASSLGSSRGVTGELFF.

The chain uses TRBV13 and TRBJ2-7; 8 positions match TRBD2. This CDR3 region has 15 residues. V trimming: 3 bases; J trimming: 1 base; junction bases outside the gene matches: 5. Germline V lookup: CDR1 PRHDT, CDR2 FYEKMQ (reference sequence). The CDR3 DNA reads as TGTGCCAGCAGCTTCGAGCGGGGGAAATCCTACGAGCAGTACTTC. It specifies CASSFERGKSYEQYF. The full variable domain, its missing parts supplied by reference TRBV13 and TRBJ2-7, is AAGVIQSPRHLIKEKRETATLKCYPIPRHDTVYWYQQGPGQDPQFLISFYEKMQSDKGSIPDRFSAQQFSDYHSELNMSSLELGDSALYFCASSFERGKSYEQYFGPGTRLTVT.

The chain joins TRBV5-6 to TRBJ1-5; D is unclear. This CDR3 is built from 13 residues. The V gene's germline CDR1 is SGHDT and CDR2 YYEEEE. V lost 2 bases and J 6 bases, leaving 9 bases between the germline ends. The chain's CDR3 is CASSFTSGQPQHF. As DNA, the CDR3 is TGTGCCAGCAGCTTCACCAGTGGTCAGCCCCAGCATTTT.

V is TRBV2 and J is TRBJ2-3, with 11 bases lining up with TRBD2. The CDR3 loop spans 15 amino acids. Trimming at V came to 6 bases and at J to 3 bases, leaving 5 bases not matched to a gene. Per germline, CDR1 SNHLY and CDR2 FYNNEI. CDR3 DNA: TGTGCCAGCAGCCAGACTAGCGGGGAAACAGATACGCAGTATTTT. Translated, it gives CASSQTSGETDTQYF.